The source of this T cell receptor (beta chain) is a study of CD8 T cells in ankylosing spondylitis. Study-wide points: Disease-linked clones had a CD8+ phenotype and relatively low frequency in peripheral blood.

This clonotype was seen many times. As yet, its antigen is unknown. Each TCR beta library was made by quantitative 5'-RACE that incorporated molecular barcodes. MiXCR, run by TCRdb on the 5' RACE reads, gives a single entry per CDR3 protein. This sample has under 85,000 distinct CDR3 sequences, with roughly 5.2% found just once. CDR1 is KGHSH, CDR2 LQKENI, per germline. The CDR3 sequence is 15 residues long. Germline trimming cut 5 bases from V and 7 bases from J; bases unmatched to any gene: 7. Sequenced input: blood, either unsorted or a sorted T cell fraction (not recorded which). The gene calls are TRBV18 and TRBJ1-6, with 8 nucleotides matching TRBD1. This clonotype was sampled from a male donor with ankylosing spondylitis or in good health (not recorded which). The CDR3 loop is CASSSTGVGNSPLHF. CDR3 DNA: TGTGCCAGCTCATCGACAGGGGTTGGGAATTCACCCCTCCACTTT.